Here is one T cell receptor (beta chain) with its context. The antigen it recognizes is unknown. Per-base quality was not reported, and no clone a single base away is much larger than it. At one collaborating source in Seattle, patients were enrolled during active infection and were followed longitudinally through the course of disease. Each collaborating institution followed its own protocols to collect whole blood in K2EDTA tubes. For TCRbeta analysis, collaborator samples were shipped as frozen whole blood, as isolated PBMCs, or as DNA extracted from either sample type. Looking up the germline V gene yields CDR1 SGHRS and CDR2 YFSETQ. Relative to germline, V is 2 bases shorter and J is 8 bases shorter, with 10 bases between their ends. The CDR3, cysteine through phenylalanine, is 13 amino acids long. Here the CDR3 DNA is all that survives: 39 bases in frame from base 1. The data were taken from a study of blood T cell repertoires in COVID-19 (dated by TCRdb to 2018 to 2020). The study in broad terms: Samples from collaborators originated in the United States, Italy and Spain and spanned both the acute and convalescent phases of COVID-19. The prospective study material was composed of cDNA or gDNA derived from T cells, B-cell-depleted T cells, or PBMCs. Deeply sampled blood TCRbeta repertoires from subjects exposed to, actively infected with, or recovered from COVID-19 were included in the dataset. The repertoires were released in a freely available public database intended as a resource for research on the immune response to SARS-CoV-2. The samples were drawn from the first 160 participants of the ongoing ImmuneRACE study and from over a thousand subjects provided by 6 global collaborators. Sample metadata almost always included a de-identified subject ID, COVID-19 status, age in years and sex. Where available, HLA class I and class II types were obtained from metadata supplied by the sample provider rather than from assay-based typing. The paper's findings and limits, for the study overall: How much clinical and demographic metadata was included differed by source and by participant, and the metadata was provided uncurated.

TCRbeta CDR3 regions were amplified from genomic DNA by means of the immunoSEQ Assay, a bias-controlled multiplex PCR. Per the original workflow: The number of nucleated cells in each sample was estimated by amplification of reference gene primers within the assay. Sequence reads were collapsed and filtered to measure the absolute abundance of every unique TCRbeta CDR3 rearrangement. For each sample, productive Simpson clonality was calculated as the square root of Simpson's diversity index over productive rearrangements. Drawn from immuneACCESS, this table holds only the in-frame rearrangements with V and J called that TCRdb kept. Clones are partly lost; checked studies trace under half to an unresolved V gene and leave the rest unexplained. V and J calls and clone size are as listed in that table; D and trimming were resolved from the DNA. For this sample there are approximately 390,000 clones; around 87% appear just once. The top ten constitute under 3% of the sample.

Sequencing used peripheral blood. The sequence joins TRBV5-1 to TRBJ1-4; too little of a D gene remains to name it. This sequence originates from a woman aged 60-70 years with COVID-19, enrolled during active disease. The CDR3 loop reads CASSFGDEEKLFF. In nucleotide form, the sequence is TGCGCCAGCAGCTTTGGAGACGAAGAAAAACTGTTTTTT.